Presented here are 30 T cell receptor beta chains from one specimen sequenced in a study of blood T cell repertoires in COVID-19. The table came from immunoSEQ multiplex PCR; TCRdb's copy has only in-frame clones and leaves some out. The repertoire holds about 250,000 clones, with roughly 83% as singletons. Sample: peripheral blood. The origin of the receptors is a man older than 75 with acute or convalescent COVID-19.

CDR3 DNA sequence: TGTGCCAGCAGCTCCCTATTTCGTGAACAGGCCCACTCTGGAAACACCATATATTTT. It is translated as CASSSLFREQAHSGNTIYF. V gene TRBV11-2 combines with J gene TRBJ1-3; possible D gene TRBD1, 5 bases. This CDR3 region has 19 residues. V gave up 4 bases and J gave up 0 bases, with 22 bases separating them. Germline V lookup: CDR1 SGHAT, CDR2 FQNNGV.

The V call is TRBV10-2, the J call TRBJ2-7; 8 bases match TRBD1. Per the germline V gene, CDR1 is WSHSY and CDR2 is SAAADI. V was clipped by 3 bases and J by 3 bases; unmatched bases: 7. The length of the CDR3 is 15 residues. The CDR3 spells CASSEPGQAYYEQYF. As DNA, the CDR3 is TGCGCCAGCAGTGAACCGGGACAGGCTTACTACGAGCAGTACTTC.

The chain employs TRBV6-5 and TRBJ2-5; possible D gene TRBD1, 5 bases. The CDR3 loop spans 13 amino acids. Germline V gives CDR1 MNHEY, CDR2 SVGAGI. V was cut by 5 bases and J by 5 bases, with 12 bases left in between. The CDR3 loop is CASSPAGWETQYF. The CDR3 nucleotides read TGTGCCAGCAGTCCGGCAGGGTGGGAGACCCAGTACTTC.

The chain has TRBV15 and TRBJ1-3, with a weak D call TRBD1 (6 bases). Germline assignment: CDR1 LNHNV and CDR2 YYDKDF (reference sequence). CDR3 length: 14 residues. V lost 6 bases to trimming and J lost 3 bases, with 12 bases between them. The CDR3 DNA follows: TGTGCCACCAGGACTACAGGGTATGGAAACACCATATATTTT. This encodes CATRTTGYGNTIYF. The whole variable domain, remainder taken from reference TRBV15 and TRBJ1-3, is DAMVIQNPRYQVTQFGKPVTLSCSQTLNHNVMYWYQQKSSQAPKLLFHYYDKDFNNEADTPDNFQSRRPNTSFCFLDIRSPGLGDTAMYLCATRTTGYGNTIYFGEGSWLTVV.

The gene calls are TRBV18 and TRBJ1-2; TRBD1 aligns across 8 bases. CDR1 is KGHSH and CDR2 is LQKENI in the germline V gene. Trimming at V came to 6 bases and at J to 2 bases, leaving 8 bases not matched to a gene. The CDR3 contains 15 residues. Here the CDR3 DNA reads TGTGCCAGCTCCAAAACCCAGGGGGCAAACTATGGCTACACCTTC. Translating gives CASSKTQGANYGYTF.

This chain uses TRBV6-5 with TRBJ1-3; D perhaps matches TRBD1 (5 bases). The V end was cut by 6 bases, the J end by 3 bases, with 15 bases between. Germline loops: CDR1 MNHEY, CDR2 SVGAGI. The CDR3 has 15 amino acids. The CDR3 protein is CASSRTWLSGNTIYF. The CDR3 DNA is TGTGCCAGCAGCCGGACATGGTTGAGTGGAAACACCATATATTTT.

Only a few counts were recorded for this clone. The rearrangement uses TRBV6-6 and TRBJ2-3, with D hard to call. Germline V gives CDR1 MNHNY, CDR2 SVGAGI (reference sequence). The CDR3 loop spans 15 amino acids. V was pared by 0 bases and J by 3 bases, with 10 bases between. The CDR3 spells CASSYSQTRTDTQYF. CDR3 sequence (DNA): TGTGCCAGCAGTTACTCGCAGACACGAACAGATACGCAGTATTTT.

The gene calls are TRBV19 and TRBJ1-5; D not certain. V shed 1 base and J shed 2 bases, with 12 bases lying between them. The CDR3 loop spans 16 amino acids. Per germline, CDR1 LNHDA and CDR2 SQIVND (reference sequence). In DNA, the CDR3 is TGTGCCAGTAGTATAGCCGGGAGAGGGCGCAATCAGCCCCAGCATTTT. It is translated as CASSIAGRGRNQPQHF.

J is TRBJ1-2 and V is TRBV5-4; a possible D gene is TRBD1 (5 bases). V lost 5 bases, J lost 2 bases, and 25 bases lay in between. Per germline, CDR1 SGHNT and CDR2 YYREEE (reference sequence). CDR3 length equals 18 residues. This chain's CDR3 is CASRFLSTASRRNYGYTF. Here the CDR3 DNA reads TGTGCCAGCAGATTCCTGTCGACAGCTTCTAGAAGAAACTATGGCTACACCTTC.

The chain carries TRBV19 and TRBJ1-6, with D unresolved. The CDR3 length is 14 residues. Looked up from germline, CDR1 is LNHDA and CDR2 is SQIVND (reference sequence). Trimming removed 3 bases from V and 6 bases from J, with 9 bases in between. The CDR3 loop is CASSMVRGNSPLHF. The CDR3 region has the DNA TGTGCCAGTAGTATGGTGAGAGGTAATTCACCCCTCCACTTT.

This clone has just one count. The CDR3 sequence: CASRAGQERATQYF. CDR3 DNA sequence: TGTGCCAGCAGGGCGGGACAGGAAAGGGCGACCCAGTACTTC. The chain recombines TRBV2 with TRBJ2-5, with TRBD1 identical over 8 bases. The ends lost 6 bases at V and 7 bases at J; junction bases unmatched: 10. Germline V lookup: CDR1 SNHLY, CDR2 FYNNEI. This CDR3 spans 14 amino acids.

The CDR3 region has the DNA TGTGCCAGCAGCGAGAGCGAGGGCTCCTACAATGAGCAGTTCTTC. It encodes CASSESEGSYNEQFF. The chain uses TRBV9 and TRBJ2-1; possibly TRBD2 for D (5 bases). V was cut by 3 bases and J by 0 bases, with 10 bases left in between. Germline lookup yields CDR1 SGDLS and CDR2 YYNGEE. The CDR3 contains 15 residues.

The chain uses TRBV10-1 and TRBJ2-3; possibly TRBD2 for D (7 bases). The ends were cut back, 3 bases at V and 5 bases at J, with 15 bases in the middle. The CDR3 loop spans 15 amino acids. The germline gives CDR1 WNHNN, CDR2 SYGVQD (reference sequence). For the CDR3, the DNA is TGCGCCAGCAGTGACCATCGGGGGGCGGTAGATACGCAGTATTTT. Translated: CASSDHRGAVDTQYF.

V gene TRBV6-5 combines with J gene TRBJ1-5; 12 positions agree with TRBD1. The CDR3 covers 14 residues. The V gene's germline CDR1 is MNHEY and CDR2 SVGAGI. With 6 bases clipped from V and 3 bases from J, the junction kept 0 bases outside the gene matches. CDR3 in amino acids: CASRGQGANQPQHF. For the CDR3, the DNA is TGTGCCAGCAGGGGACAGGGGGCCAATCAGCCCCAGCATTTT.

The chain carries TRBV6-6 and TRBJ1-4; unclear D gene. From germline, CDR1 is MNHNY and CDR2 SVGAGI (reference sequence). The CDR3 has 14 residues. Trimming removed 2 bases at V and 5 bases at J, with 9 bases between. CDR3 bases: TGTGCCAGCAGTTACAACGGAGGCAATGAAAAACTGTTTTTT. As protein: CASSYNGGNEKLFF.

This clone showed up just a few times. The chain combines TRBV2 with TRBJ2-1, with 7 bases matching TRBD1. The V gene end was trimmed by 3 bases and the J gene end by 6 bases; junction bases not matched to a gene: 8. The V gene's germline CDR1 is SNHLY and CDR2 FYNNEI. The CDR3 is made up of 15 amino acids. CDR3 loop: CASSDRQGERNEQFF. CDR3 in DNA: TGTGCCAGCAGTGACAGACAGGGTGAACGCAATGAGCAGTTCTTC.

The rearrangement links TRBV27 to TRBJ2-7; 7 bases are a match to TRBD1. The CDR3 runs to 15 residues. CDR1 and CDR2 from the germline V gene are MNHEY and SMNVEV (reference sequence). After removal of 6 bases from V and 3 bases from J, the junction contained 11 bases not matched to a gene. CDR3 coding DNA: TGTGCCAGCAGCCTTACAGGGGAATCCATCTACGAGCAGTACTTC. Its protein is CASSLTGESIYEQYF.

The chain combines TRBV2 with TRBJ1-2; 8 bases match TRBD1. This CDR3 comprises 11 residues. The ends lost 6 bases at V and 8 bases at J; junction bases unmatched: 2. The germline gives CDR1 SNHLY, CDR2 FYNNEI. CDR3 bases: TGTGCCAGCAGGACAGGGGACGGCTACACCTTC. Protein: CASRTGDGYTF. Combining the CDR3 with reference TRBV2 and TRBJ1-2 gives the whole variable domain EPEVTQTPSHQVTQMGQEVILRCVPISNHLYFYWYRQILGQKVEFLVSFYNNEISEKSEIFDDQFSVERPDGSNFTLKIRSTKLEDSAMYFCASRTGDGYTFGSGTRLTVV.

As DNA, the CDR3 is TGTGCCAGCAGCTTAGCGCGATGGAGGCCCTTAAGCAATCAGCCCCAGCATTTT. Protein product: CASSLARWRPLSNQPQHF. This chain links TRBV7-8 with TRBJ1-5, with D uncertain. The V gene's germline CDR1 is SGHVS and CDR2 FQNEAQ. CDR3 size: 18 residues. Trimming pared 0 bases from V and 1 base from J, leaving 16 bases between.

CDR3 in DNA: TGTGCCAGCAGTGCCCCCCGCGGCGGGAGAAACACCATATATTTT. It translates to CASSAPRGGRNTIYF. The chain has TRBV25-1 and TRBJ1-3; no clear D. Trimming took off 4 bases at V and 5 bases at J, with 15 bases between the two ends. Germline CDR1 is MGHDK and CDR2 is SYGVNS. The CDR3 has 15 amino acids.

CDR3 in amino acids: CASSFYSWSTNEKLFF. As DNA, the CDR3 is TGTGCCAGCAGCTTCTACTCCTGGTCAACTAATGAAAAACTGTTTTTT. This chain connects TRBV7-6 to TRBJ1-4; D gene ambiguous. Germline CDR1 and CDR2: SGHVS and FNYEAQ. Trimming left V 3 bases short and J 0 bases short, with 11 bases between. There are 16 residues in the CDR3.

This clone was seen a few times. This chain joins TRBV6-2 or TRBV6-3 and TRBJ2-1; TRBD2 aligns across 7 bases. The CDR3 is 15 amino acids. The V gene end was trimmed by 5 bases and the J gene end by 7 bases; junction bases not matched to a gene: 11. Germline values: CDR1 MNHEY, CDR2 SVGEGT. The CDR3 loop reads CASSTIGLGGNEQFF. CDR3 DNA sequence: TGTGCCAGCAGTACGATCGGGCTCGGGGGGAATGAGCAGTTCTTC.

This clone has a single count. The chain joins TRBV19 to TRBJ1-4; D perhaps matches TRBD1 (6 bases). The CDR3 sequence is 18 residues long. In germline, CDR1 is LNHDA, CDR2 SQIVND (reference sequence). V was clipped by 3 bases and J by 0 bases, with 17 bases between them. The DNA of the CDR3 is TGTGCCAGTAGTATGGGGGTATGGGGGCAGGCAACTAATGAAAAACTGTTTTTT. Its protein is CASSMGVWGQATNEKLFF.

This rearrangement joins TRBV10-3 to TRBJ1-2, with 9 nucleotides matching TRBD1. Germline CDR1 is ENHRY and CDR2 is SYGVKD. V lost 5 bases and J lost 2; bases outside the gene matches: 3. The CDR3 is 14 amino acids. The CDR3 protein is CAISQQGANYGYTF. CDR3 DNA: TGTGCCATCAGTCAACAGGGGGCGAACTATGGCTACACCTTC.

The chain employs TRBV19 and TRBJ1-5; D is unresolved. CDR3 length equals 13 residues. Deletions cut 4 bases from V and 2 bases from J, with 6 bases between. From germline, CDR1 is LNHDA and CDR2 SQIVND (reference sequence). CDR3 sequence reads: CASSRRGNQPQHF. The CDR3 DNA sequence: TGTGCCAGTAGTAGACGGGGCAATCAGCCCCAGCATTTT. The complete variable domain, with remaining parts taken from reference TRBV19 and TRBJ1-5, reads DGGITQSPKYLFRKEGQNVTLSCEQNLNHDAMYWYRQDPGQGLRLIYYSQIVNDFQKGDIAEGYSVSREKKESFPLTVTSAQKNPTAFYLCASSRRGNQPQHFGDGTRLSIL.

V usage is TRBV30 and J usage is TRBJ1-2, with D possibly matching TRBD1 (6 bases). V was shortened by 3 bases and J by 2 bases, with 10 bases between the two germline ends. This CDR3 region has 13 residues. The germline CDR1 and CDR2 sequences are GTSNPN and SVGIG (reference sequence). The CDR3 loop is CAWSLDRNYGYTF. The DNA for the CDR3 is TGTGCCTGGAGCCTGGACAGAAACTATGGCTACACCTTC.

This clone ranks as medium-sized. The V call is TRBV6-4, the J call TRBJ2-1; D unresolved. The V gene lost 5 bases and the J gene lost 0 bases, with 11 bases spanning the gap. This CDR3 is 15 amino acids long. Looked up from germline, CDR1 is MRHNA and CDR2 is SNTAGT. The CDR3 is CASSPLPSSYNEQFF. CDR3 sequence (DNA): TGTGCCAGCAGTCCACTTCCAAGCTCCTACAATGAGCAGTTCTTC.

The chain recombines TRBV18 with TRBJ2-7; 9 positions agree with TRBD2. CDR3 length: 14 amino acids. Germline lookup yields CDR1 KGHSH and CDR2 LQKENI. J was trimmed by 7 bases and V by 2 bases; bases with no gene match: 6. CDR3 residues: CASSPSGGQGEQYF. The CDR3 DNA sequence: TGTGCCAGCTCACCAAGCGGGGGGCAGGGTGAGCAGTACTTC.

This rearrangement joins TRBV4-1 to TRBJ2-7; D is perhaps TRBD2 (6 bases). The CDR3 consists of 16 residues. Germline lookup yields CDR1 MGHRA and CDR2 YSYEKL. V lost 4 bases and J 2 bases, leaving 18 bases between the germline ends. Here the CDR3 DNA reads TGCGCCAGCAGCCGCCCTCCGGGGGAAGCCGCCTACGAGCAGTACTTC. The encoded protein is CASSRPPGEAAYEQYF.

This clone occurred a few times. The rearrangement links TRBV24-1 to TRBJ1-5; tentative D call: TRBD1 (5 bases). V lost 5 bases, J lost 5 bases, and 12 bases lay in between. CDR1 is KGHDR and CDR2 is SFDVKD in the germline V gene. The CDR3 is made up of 14 amino acids. Written as DNA, the CDR3 is TGTGCCACCAGTGCCAGGACGGGGGATCAGCCCCAGCATTTT. Amino acid sequence: CATSARTGDQPQHF.